A selection of T cell receptor beta chains follows, all from one sample in a study of cytotoxic CD8 clonotypes in ibrutinib-treated CLL. The assay was immunoSEQ multiplex PCR, and TCRdb's table has in-frame clones only and misses some. Of over 150,000 clones in the sample, around 70% are singletons; the top ten hold 13%. The sample consisted of PBMCs, taken after 24 months of ibrutinib treatment. The origin of the receptors is a human donor with chronic lymphocytic leukemia. CDR3s include the opening cysteine and the closing phenylalanine or tryptophan. A D gene is named only where the DNA matches it firmly. Only part of the rows carry a size: once, few, many, or a class if the clone is expanded.

abundance | d_gene | j_gene | v_gene | CDR3nt | CDR3aa
NA | TRBD1 | TRBJ1-1 | TRBV19 | TGTGCCAGTAGTATTCAGGGGGGCACTGAAGCTTTCTTT | CASSIQGGTEAFF
NA | TRBD1 | TRBJ2-3 | TRBV29-1 | TGCAGCGTTGACCGGACAGGGACAAACACAGATACGCAGTATTTT | CSVDRTGTNTDTQYF
once | TRBD2 | TRBJ2-2 | TRBV5-1 | TGCGCCAGCAGCATTACTAGCGGAAAAAACACCGGGGAGCTGTTTTTT | CASSITSGKNTGELFF
NA | NA | TRBJ1-1 | TRBV19 | TGTGCCAGTAGTACTACTCTGAACACTGAAGCTTTCTTT | CASSTTLNTEAFF
NA | NA | TRBJ1-4 | TRBV27 | TGTGCCAGCAGTTTCCGGGGGGCCCAGGAAAAACTGTTTTTT | CASSFRGAQEKLFF
NA | TRBD2 | TRBJ2-7 | TRBV4-2 | TGTGCCAGCAGCCAAGCGGTGGGACTAGCGGACGAGCAGTACTTC | CASSQAVGLADEQYF
NA | NA | TRBJ1-1 | TRBV27 | TGTGCCAGCAGTTTCCGGGGCGGTGAAGCTTTCTTT | CASSFRGGEAFF
NA | NA | TRBJ2-1 | TRBV7-2 | TGTGCCAGCAACCGAGGATATGGTGCGAATGAGCAGTTCTTC | CASNRGYGANEQFF
NA | NA | TRBJ1-1 | TRBV9 | TGTGCCAGCAGCACCCGAATAGGGCAGGGAGACACTGAAGCTTTCTTT | CASSTRIGQGDTEAFF
NA | NA | TRBJ2-1 | TRBV11-2 | TGTGCCAGCAGCCTCTCGGGTGTGGAGCAGTTCTTC | CASSLSGVEQFF
once | NA | TRBJ1-2 | TRBV25-1 | TGTGCCAGCAGCTGGGAGGCGCACTATGGCTACACCTTC | CASSWEAHYGYTF
NA | NA | TRBJ2-3 | TRBV6-6 | TGTGCCAGCAGTAATACCCGGCCCGACACAGATACGCAGTATTTT | CASSNTRPDTDTQYF
NA | NA | TRBJ2-7 | TRBV7-2 | TGTGCCAGCGGTGATAGTACCCTCTCCTACGAGCAGTACTTC | CASGDSTLSYEQYF
NA | NA | TRBJ1-5 | TRBV2 | TGTGCCAGCACCCCCGGGGGGGGCTTAAGGCCCCAGCATTTT | CASTPGGGLRPQHF
NA | NA | TRBJ2-3 | TRBV4-2 | TGTGCCAGCAGAAGTTCGGGGAGCCCCCGGGATACGCAGTATTTT | CASRSSGSPRDTQYF
NA | NA | TRBJ2-1 | TRBV27 | TGTGCCAGCAGTGCCTTCTACAATGAGCAGTTCTTC | CASSAFYNEQFF
NA | NA | TRBJ1-3 | TRBV11-2 | TGTGCCAGCAGCCCGAACGACCAAAGCTCTGGAAACACCATATATTTT | CASSPNDQSSGNTIYF
NA | TRBD1 | TRBJ2-1 | TRBV5-1 | TGCGCCAGCAGCTTGGGGACAGGGGCAGCCTACAATGAGCAGTTCTTC | CASSLGTGAAYNEQFF
NA | NA | TRBJ1-2 | TRBV4-3 | TGCGCCAGCAGCCAAGATGAAAATGGCTACACCTTC | CASSQDENGYTF
NA | NA | TRBJ2-5 | TRBV4-1 | TGCGCCAGCAGCCAATTGCGGAAGACCCAGTACTTC | CASSQLRKTQYF
NA | NA | TRBJ2-7 | TRBV6-5 | TGTGCCAGCAGGGAGATCTACGAGCAGTACTTC | CASREIYEQYF
NA | NA | TRBJ1-1 | TRBV4-1 | TGCGCCAGCAGCCAAGATCGGGCCGCGAACACTGAAGCTTTCTTT | CASSQDRAANTEAFF
NA | NA | TRBJ2-7 | TRBV7-2 | TGTGCCAGCAGCCTCTATTTCGAGCAGTACTTC | CASSLYFEQYF
NA | TRBD2 | TRBJ2-1 | TRBV9 | TGTGCCAGCAGCGTCATCAGCGGGAGTTTGAATGAGCAGTTCTTC | CASSVISGSLNEQFF
once | NA | TRBJ1-1 | TRBV7-9 | TGTGCCAGCAGCTCCGTCTTGAACACTGAAGCTTTCTTT | CASSSVLNTEAFF
few | NA | TRBJ1-5 | TRBV7-2 | TGTGCCAGCAGCGGGAGGGGGAATAGCAATCAGCCCCAGCATTTT | CASSGRGNSNQPQHF
NA | NA | TRBJ1-5 | TRBV28 | TGTGCCAGCAGTGTTGCTGGGCAGCCCCAGCATTTT | CASSVAGQPQHF
NA | NA | TRBJ1-5 | TRBV7-2 | TGTGCCAGCAGCTTAGGGTCGTTTCAGCCCCAGCATTTT | CASSLGSFQPQHF
few | TRBD1 | TRBJ1-1 | TRBV7-2 | TGTGCCAGCAGCTTAGGACAGGGAATCGTCTTT | CASSLGQGIVF
NA | NA | TRBJ1-4 | TRBV28 | TGTGCCAGCAGGTCCCCCCTCTCGGTATCGGATGAAAAACTGTTTTTT | CASRSPLSVSDEKLFF
NA | NA | TRBJ2-2 | TRBV6-1 | TGTGCCAGCAGTGAACGGCGAAGTCCCGGGGAGCTGTTTTTT | CASSERRSPGELFF
few | NA | TRBJ1-5 | TRBV30 | TGTGCCTGGAGTCCCGCTGGGAATCAGCCCCAGCATTTT | CAWSPAGNQPQHF
NA | NA | TRBJ2-7 | TRBV4-2 | TGTGCCAGCAGCCAAGGACCACGCGGGCTTACCTACGAGCAGTACTTC | CASSQGPRGLTYEQYF
NA | NA | TRBJ2-1 | TRBV7-3 | TGTGCCAGCAGCCTCACCAGGGACTCCTACAATGAGCAGTTCTTC | CASSLTRDSYNEQFF
NA | NA | TRBJ1-1 | TRBV14 | TGTGCCAGCAGCCAGAGCAACACTGAAGCTTTCTTT | CASSQSNTEAFF
NA | TRBD1 | TRBJ1-4 | TRBV6-5 | TGTGCCAGCAGTAAAAGGGACAGGGCAAATGAAAAACTGTTTTTT | CASSKRDRANEKLFF